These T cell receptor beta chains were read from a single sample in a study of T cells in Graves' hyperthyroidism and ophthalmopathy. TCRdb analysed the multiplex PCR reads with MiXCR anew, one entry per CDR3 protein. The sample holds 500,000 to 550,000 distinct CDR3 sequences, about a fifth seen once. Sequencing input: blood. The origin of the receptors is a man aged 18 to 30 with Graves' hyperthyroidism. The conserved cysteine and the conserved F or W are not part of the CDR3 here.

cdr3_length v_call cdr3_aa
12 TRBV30 AWSGGQGWETQY
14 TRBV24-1 ATSDPDRGGNQPQH
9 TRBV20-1 SASGVETQY
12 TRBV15 ATGDRDTENIRY
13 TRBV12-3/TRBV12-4 ASSLGGSAYETQY
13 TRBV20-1 SARDWGTNTGELF
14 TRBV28 ASSLQPRTGGYEQY
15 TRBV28 ASSFPWASGHKNIQY
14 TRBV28 ASSLPGHSLNQPQH
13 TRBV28 ASSRPTGGLETQY
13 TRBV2 ASSVARQGQETQY
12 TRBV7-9 ASSFQAGSYEQY
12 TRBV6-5 ASSYSIFTGELF
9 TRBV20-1 SARGDSEAF
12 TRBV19 ASKVSAGRPEQY
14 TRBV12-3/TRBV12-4 ASSLSGTGNSYEQY
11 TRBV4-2 ASSHDPGGELF
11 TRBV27 ASKLLGNTEAF
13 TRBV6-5 ASSYSMGGAGELF
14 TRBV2 ASSEWRGGGQETQY
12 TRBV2 ASSDDSLDGELF
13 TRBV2 ASTLGQGIAQPQH
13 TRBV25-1 ASVYHSLGTDEAF
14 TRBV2 ASREGTPEGYNEQF
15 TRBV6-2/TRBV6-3 ASSLLDRGRNTGELF
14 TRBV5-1 ASSLPDHSGANVLT